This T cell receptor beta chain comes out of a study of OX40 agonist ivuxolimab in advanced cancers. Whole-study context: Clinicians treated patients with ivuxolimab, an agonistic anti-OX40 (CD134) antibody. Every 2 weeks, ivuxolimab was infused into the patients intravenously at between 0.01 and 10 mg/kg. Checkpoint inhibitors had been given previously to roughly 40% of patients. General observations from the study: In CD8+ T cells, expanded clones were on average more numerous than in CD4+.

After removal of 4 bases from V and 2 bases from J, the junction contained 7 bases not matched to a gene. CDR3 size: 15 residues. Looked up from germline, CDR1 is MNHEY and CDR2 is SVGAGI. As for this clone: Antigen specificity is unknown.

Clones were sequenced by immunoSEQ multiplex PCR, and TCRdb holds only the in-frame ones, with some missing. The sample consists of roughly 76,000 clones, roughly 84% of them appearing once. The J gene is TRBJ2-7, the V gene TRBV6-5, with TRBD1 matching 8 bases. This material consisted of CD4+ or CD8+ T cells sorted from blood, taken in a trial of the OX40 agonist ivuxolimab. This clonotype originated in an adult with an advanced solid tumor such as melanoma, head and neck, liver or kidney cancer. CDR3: CASSSRGTGAYEQYF. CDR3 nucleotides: TGTGCCAGCAGTTCCCGCGGGACAGGAGCCTACGAGCAGTACTTC.